Listed here are 22 T cell receptor beta chains from one sample, sequenced in a study of T cell repertoires in cytomegalovirus infection (dated by TCRdb to 2018 to 2020). Sequencing was carried out with an Illumina HiSeq 1500. In TCRdb, the public reads were trimmed at Q25 with fastp and aligned with MiXCR, with productive beta chains retained. Entries that share a CDR3 protein sequence are merged under the most common genes and DNA. The sample table records 200,000 to 300,000 distinct CDR3 sequences; roughly 10% of these occur just once. About 14% of the sample comes from the top ten. The material sequenced was PBMCs. The receptors come from a human donor in good health (CMV status not recorded). Some clones in this sample may be carry-over from other donors' samples.

J is TRBJ1-5 and V is TRBV10-3, with unresolved D. Germline lookup yields CDR1 ENHRY and CDR2 SYGVKD. This CDR3 region has 15 residues. V gave up 3 bases and J gave up 0 bases, with 9 bases separating them. The CDR3: CAISDGSVSNQPQHF. In DNA, the CDR3 is TGTGCCATCAGTGATGGTTCGGTTAGCAATCAGCCCCAGCATTTT.

The chain links TRBV28 to TRBJ2-1, with TRBD2 matching over 7 bases. This CDR3 is 15 amino acids long. Germline loops: CDR1 MDHEN, CDR2 SYDVKM. The junction had 9 bases not matched to a gene; V was cut back by 8 bases and J by 2 bases. The CDR3 sequence: CASDVVGGAYNEQFF. The DNA for the CDR3 is TGTGCCAGCGACGTAGTGGGGGGGGCCTACAATGAGCAGTTCTTC.

This clonotype was recorded at least ten times. V usage is TRBV2 and J usage is TRBJ2-5; no clear D. The ends were cut back, 9 bases at V and 5 bases at J, with 13 bases in the middle. CDR1 SNHLY and CDR2 FYNNEI come from the germline V gene. This CDR3 comprises 12 residues. The CDR3 protein is CASKGEFETQYF. CDR3 bases: TGTGCCAGTAAAGGTGAATTTGAGACCCAGTACTTC.

This clonotype was seen more than once but under ten times. The gene calls are TRBV10-2 and TRBJ2-1; D is ambiguous. The CDR3 is 12 amino acids. Germline V lookup: CDR1 WSHSY, CDR2 SAAADI. Deletions cut 1 base from V and 10 bases from J, with 8 bases between. In nucleotides, the CDR3 is TGCGCCAGCAGTGAGTTAACAGCCGAGCAGTTCTTC. Translation gives CASSELTAEQFF.

This clonotype was detected only once. This chain joins TRBV29-1 and TRBJ2-7, with 9 bases identical to TRBD1. The CDR3 covers 14 residues. Germline CDR1 reads SQVTM; CDR2 reads ANQGSEA. V trimming: 5 bases; J trimming: 1 base; junction bases outside the gene matches: 6. In nucleotides, the CDR3 is TGCAGCGTTCGGATCGGGACAGGGTCCTACGAGCAGTACTTC. The encoded protein is CSVRIGTGSYEQYF.

The genes are TRBV11-1 and TRBJ1-1; D is unclear. The CDR3 covers 14 residues. V shed 4 bases and J shed 1 base, with 10 bases lying between them. Germline CDR1 is SGHAT and CDR2 is FQDESV (reference sequence). The CDR3 protein is CASSSTEKNTEAFF. The CDR3 DNA sequence: TGTGCCAGCAGCTCAACTGAAAAGAACACTGAAGCTTTCTTT.

This clonotype showed up many times. This rearrangement joins TRBV7-2 to TRBJ1-2, with D possibly matching TRBD1 (5 bases). V was pared by 2 bases and J by 7 bases, with 14 bases between. Germline V CDR1 and CDR2: SGHTA, FQGNSA. This CDR3 has 14 amino acids. CDR3 DNA sequence: TGTGCCAGCAGCTTATCCTGGGGAGGGACTGGCTACACCTTC. Its translation is CASSLSWGGTGYTF.

The gene calls are TRBV9 and TRBJ2-3; a weak D match, TRBD2 (5 bases). The V and J ends lost 2 bases and 4 bases respectively, with 11 bases between them. CDR3 size: 14 residues. Germline V gives CDR1 SGDLS, CDR2 YYNGEE. In nucleotides, the CDR3 is TGTGCCAGCAGCGTCGGGGTGGCCCCAGATACGCAGTATTTT. Translated: CASSVGVAPDTQYF.

This clonotype was detected ten times or more. This chain links TRBV12-3 or TRBV12-4 with TRBJ2-7, with D tentatively TRBD1 or TRBD2 (6 bases each). The ends were cut back, 7 bases at V and 5 bases at J, with 12 bases in the middle. The length of the CDR3 is 12 residues. DNA of the CDR3: TGTGCCAGCACTGGGGGGCAGGACGAGCAGTACTTC. Its protein is CASTGGQDEQYF.

This clonotype turned up a few times. V is TRBV20-1 and J is TRBJ1-6, with D perhaps matching TRBD1 (6 bases). The V end was cut by 3 bases, the J end by 6 bases, with 15 bases between. The CDR3 is made up of 15 amino acids. Germline CDR1 DFQATT, CDR2 SNEGSKA (reference sequence). This chain's CDR3 is CSASRGDIGNSPLHF. CDR3 DNA: TGCAGTGCTAGCCGGGGGGACATCGGTAATTCACCCCTCCACTTT.

The chain employs TRBV20-1 and TRBJ1-1; 8 positions match TRBD1. There are 13 residues in the CDR3. CDR1 DFQATT and CDR2 SNEGSKA come from the germline V gene (reference sequence). Germline trimming cut 6 bases from V and 3 bases from J; bases unmatched to any gene: 6. CDR3 sequence (DNA): TGCAGTGCCGGACAGGGAGGGGACACTGAAGCTTTCTTT. Amino acids: CSAGQGGDTEAFF.

This clonotype was picked up many times. This chain links TRBV5-1 with TRBJ1-1; the D is unclear. The V and J ends lost 3 bases and 1 base respectively, with 13 bases between them. The CDR3 totals 15 residues. The germline V gene encodes CDR1 SGHRS and CDR2 YFSETQ. DNA of the CDR3: TGCGCCAGCAGCTCCGACACCTGGGGGAACACTGAAGCTTTCTTT. Encoded protein: CASSSDTWGNTEAFF.

The V and J genes are TRBV30 and TRBJ1-5; 10 bases match TRBD1. With 2 bases clipped from V and 1 base from J, the junction kept 2 bases outside the gene matches. The CDR3 length is 15 residues. CDR1 is GTSNPN, CDR2 SVGIG, per germline (reference sequence). This CDR3 reads CAWSKGQGSNQPQHF. The CDR3 region has the DNA TGTGCCTGGAGTAAGGGACAGGGGAGCAATCAGCCCCAGCATTTT.

This clonotype has ten or more counts. V is TRBV6-2 or TRBV6-3 and J is TRBJ2-1; TRBD2 matches 8 bases. The germline CDR1 and CDR2 sequences are MNHEY and SVGEGT. Trimming took 7 bases from V and 9 from J; bases not matched to a gene: 14. This CDR3 is 15 amino acids long. CDR3 sequence reads: CASTPPGTSPVEQFF. The DNA for the CDR3 is TGTGCCAGCACTCCCCCCGGGACTAGTCCCGTTGAGCAGTTCTTC.

For this clonotype: This sequence may be a read error, since a much larger clone differs from it by one base. The V gene is TRBV19, the J gene TRBJ1-2, with a tentative D call TRBD1 (6 bases). The CDR3 is 14 amino acids. Per the germline V gene, CDR1 is LNHDA and CDR2 is SQIVND (reference sequence). Here the CDR3 reads CVSSKRGASYGYTF. Here the CDR3 DNA reads TGTGTCAGTAGCAAAAGGGGGGCTAGCTATGGCTACACCTTC. The full variable domain, completed using reference TRBV19 and TRBJ1-2, is DGGITQSPKYLFRKEGQNVTLSCEQNLNHDAMYWYRQDPGQGLRLIYYSQIVNDFQKGDIAEGYSVSREKKESFPLTVTSAQKNPTAFYLCVSSKRGASYGYTFGSGTRLTVV.

This clonotype was seen repeatedly, ten times or more. J is TRBJ2-6 and V is TRBV7-2; D tentatively fits TRBD1 or TRBD2 (5 bases each). The germline CDR1 and CDR2 sequences are SGHTA and FQGNSA. The V gene lost 3 bases and the J gene lost 3 bases, with 9 bases spanning the gap. The CDR3 loop spans 15 amino acids. The CDR3 DNA is TGTGCCAGCAGCTTTGGGGGAAGTGGGGCCAACGTCCTGACTTTC. As protein: CASSFGGSGANVLTF. The full variable domain, with the rest looked up from reference TRBV7-2 and TRBJ2-6, is GAGVSQSPSNKVTEKGKDVELRCDPISGHTALYWYRQSLGQGLEFLIYFQGNSAPDKSGLPSDRFSAERTGGSVSTLTIQRTQQEDSAVYLCASSFGGSGANVLTFGAGSRLTVL.

The rearrangement uses TRBV30 and TRBJ1-2; no firm D call. Trimming shortened V by 3 bases and J by 4 bases, and 12 bases separated the two germline ends. Germline assignment: CDR1 GTSNPN and CDR2 SVGIG (reference sequence). This CDR3 contains 13 residues. In DNA, the CDR3 is TGTGCCTGGAGGGACCCACCCGGCTATGGCTACACCTTC. Translating it yields CAWRDPPGYGYTF.

J is TRBJ2-7 and V is TRBV7-9; D not resolved. V lost 3 bases and J lost 5, with 11 bases in between. The V gene's germline CDR1 is SEHNR and CDR2 FQNEAQ (reference sequence). This CDR3 spans 13 amino acids. DNA of the CDR3: TGTGCCAGCAGCTTGGTTCGAAGTGACGAGCAGTACTTC. Its protein product is CASSLVRSDEQYF.

This clonotype has at least ten counts. The genes are TRBV7-2 and TRBJ1-5; 8 nucleotides align to TRBD1. J lost 1 base, V lost 5 bases, and 7 bases had no gene match. Per germline, CDR1 SGHTA and CDR2 FQGNSA. This CDR3 spans 16 amino acids. The CDR3: CASSGGDRRSNQPQHF. The CDR3 region has the DNA TGTGCCAGCAGCGGGGGGGACAGGAGAAGCAATCAGCCCCAGCATTTT.

The rearrangement links TRBV11-2 to TRBJ2-1, with TRBD1 matching 7 bases. The CDR3 consists of 14 residues. Germline trimming cut 5 bases from V and 8 bases from J; bases unmatched to any gene: 9. The V gene's germline CDR1 is SGHAT and CDR2 FQNNGV. CDR3 coding DNA: TGTGCCAGCAGCCGACAGGGCCCTAATTATGAGCAGTTCTTC. This sequence encodes CASSRQGPNYEQFF.

This clonotype was detected many times. J is TRBJ1-4 and V is TRBV7-9; no clear D. The V end was cut by 7 bases, the J end by 7 bases, with 16 bases between. The CDR3 sequence is 14 residues long. Germline CDR1 is SEHNR and CDR2 is FQNEAQ (reference sequence). For the CDR3, the DNA is TGTGCCAGCAACAAGCTAGGAGGAGGTGAAAAACTGTTTTTT. Translated: CASNKLGGGEKLFF.

This clonotype was detected only a few times. This chain links TRBV7-4 with TRBJ1-2, with D perhaps TRBD1 (6 bases). This CDR3 contains 16 residues. V lost 5 bases, J lost 0 bases, and 16 bases lay in between. Per the germline V gene, CDR1 is SGHVT and CDR2 is SQSDAQ. CDR3 nucleotide sequence: TGTGCCAGCAGCCGAACAGGGATCGGAGCTAACTATGGCTACACCTTC. It is translated as CASSRTGIGANYGYTF.